The 16 T cell receptor beta chains below come from one sample, sequenced in a study of T cell changes during pregnancy in multiple sclerosis. TCRdb's copy holds only in-frame clones and misses some; the assay was immunoSEQ multiplex PCR. The sample shows about 34,000 clones, roughly 93% of them seen only once. Material: peripheral blood, obtained in the second trimester of pregnancy. These receptors originate from a female donor in good health, enrolled as a control in a pregnancy study.

The V call is TRBV4-2, the J call TRBJ1-2; D is uncertain. Germline V gene sequence: CDR1 LGHNA, CDR2 YNFKEQ. Trimming cost V 3 bases and J 4 bases, with 18 bases left between them. The CDR3 loop spans 16 amino acids. CDR3 amino acids: CASSQERWRAGYGYTF. The CDR3, as DNA: TGTGCCAGCAGCCAGGAAAGATGGAGGGCGGGCTATGGCTACACCTTC.

The chain has TRBV5-1 and TRBJ2-2, with D perhaps TRBD2 (5 bases). Germline V CDR1 and CDR2: SGHRS, YFSETQ. This CDR3 comprises 15 residues. Between the trimmed V and J ends, which lost 4 bases and 5 bases, there was a span of 15 bases. CDR3 DNA sequence: TGCGCCAGCAGCGCCGACGTACTAGTAACCGGGGAGCTGTTTTTT. Protein sequence: CASSADVLVTGELFF.

This chain uses TRBV19 with TRBJ2-2, with 7 positions matching TRBD2. The CDR3 spans 13 residues. Germline values: CDR1 LNHDA, CDR2 SQIVND (reference sequence). Germline trimming cut 3 bases from V and 6 bases from J; bases unmatched to any gene: 1. The CDR3 sequence: CASSIAGAGELFF. The CDR3 DNA follows: TGTGCCAGTAGTATCGCGGGGGCCGGGGAGCTGTTTTTT.

The rearrangement uses TRBV10-2 and TRBJ1-5; D unresolved. The CDR3 is 12 residues long. With 1 base removed from V and 6 bases from J, the gap between germline ends came to 4 bases. Germline V lookup: CDR1 WSHSY, CDR2 SAAADI. The CDR3 sequence: CASSELRQPQHF. DNA for the CDR3: TGCGCCAGCAGTGAGTTGCGTCAGCCCCAGCATTTT.

The genes are TRBV6-1 and TRBJ2-5, with 9 bases fitting TRBD2. The CDR3 is made up of 15 amino acids. The trim removed 4 bases at V and 2 bases at J, leaving 5 bases unmatched. Germline CDR1 reads MNHNS; CDR2 reads SASEGT. CDR3 bases: TGTGCCAGCAGTGTGACTAGCGGACAACAAGAGACCCAGTACTTC. This codes for CASSVTSGQQETQYF.

The chain uses TRBV5-1 and TRBJ1-2; no definite D call. CDR3 length: 13 amino acids. V lost 7 bases, J lost 4 bases, and 14 bases lay in between. Germline lookup yields CDR1 SGHRS and CDR2 YFSETQ. The CDR3 loop reads CASALSSGYGYTF. In DNA form, the CDR3 reads TGCGCCAGCGCCCTTTCCTCAGGCTATGGCTACACCTTC.

Only one count was recorded for this clone. The rearrangement uses TRBV18 and TRBJ2-4, with D possibly TRBD1 on 5 matching bases. V lost 2 bases and J 0 bases, leaving 11 bases between the germline ends. The germline V gene encodes CDR1 KGHSH and CDR2 LQKENI. The CDR3 loop spans 16 amino acids. The CDR3 nucleotides are TGTGCCAGCTCACCATCAGGGAAGCTAGCCAAAAACATTCAGTACTTC. Its translation is CASSPSGKLAKNIQYF.

The gene calls are TRBV27 and TRBJ1-1; D ambiguous. Per germline, CDR1 MNHEY and CDR2 SMNVEV (reference sequence). Trimming cost V 2 bases and J 6 bases, with 13 bases left between them. This CDR3 is built from 14 residues. CDR3 nucleotide sequence: TGTGCCAGCAGTTTAGATCAGTTTAGCCCTGAAGCTTTCTTT. It encodes CASSLDQFSPEAFF.

The chain is built from TRBV4-2 and TRBJ2-1; TRBD2 matches at 10 bases. J lost 9 bases, V lost 0 bases, and 8 bases had no gene match. The CDR3 has 16 residues. Germline CDR1 reads LGHNA; CDR2 reads YNFKEQ. The CDR3 loop is CASSQETAGGPREQFF. In nucleotides, the CDR3 is TGTGCCAGCAGCCAAGAAACAGCGGGGGGGCCGCGTGAGCAGTTCTTC.

This clone was recorded once. The chain carries TRBV6-6 and TRBJ1-1; weak D call: TRBD1 (6 bases). The CDR3 sequence is 14 residues long. V was shortened by 5 bases and J by 0 bases, with 10 bases between the two germline ends. CDR1 is MNHNY, CDR2 SVGAGI, per germline (reference sequence). CDR3 DNA: TGTGCCAGCAGTCGGACAGTCCTGAACACTGAAGCTTTCTTT. This translates into CASSRTVLNTEAFF.

As regards this clone: Sequence at one end of the junction differs from germline and may be a read error. The chain links TRBV9 to TRBJ2-6, with TRBD1 as a possible D gene (5 bases). This CDR3 has 17 amino acids. Germline lookup yields CDR1 SGDLS and CDR2 YYNGEE. The CDR3: CTSSVLGRVWGANVLTF. The CDR3 DNA reads TGTACCAGCAGCGTACTGGGCAGGGTGTGGGGGGCCAACGTCCTGACTTTC.

The gene calls are TRBV5-6 and TRBJ2-3, with 13 nucleotides matching TRBD2. The V and J ends lost 4 bases and 3 bases, in that order; junction bases with no gene match: 11. This CDR3 has 18 residues. CDR1 is SGHDT, CDR2 YYEEEE, per germline. The CDR3 region is CASSGLAGEWRRTDTQYF. As DNA, the CDR3 is TGTGCCAGCAGCGGACTAGCGGGAGAGTGGCGGAGGACAGATACGCAGTATTTT.

The genes are TRBV4-2 and TRBJ2-7; 14 positions match TRBD2. The CDR3 totals 15 residues. Germline loops: CDR1 LGHNA, CDR2 YNFKEQ. V shed 3 bases and J 7 bases; nucleotides not matched to a gene: 5. For the CDR3, the DNA is TGTGCCAGCAGCCAGGGGACTAGCGGGAGTCGGGAGCAGTACTTC. Translation gives CASSQGTSGSREQYF.

The CDR3 DNA sequence: TGCGCCAGCAGCTTGGGTCCTGTTCGTACTGAAGCTTTCTTT. Residues: CASSLGPVRTEAFF. The gene calls are TRBV5-1 and TRBJ1-1; D call uncertain. There are 14 residues in the CDR3. CDR1 and CDR2 from the germline V gene are SGHRS and YFSETQ. V lost 0 bases and J 5 bases, leaving 11 bases between the germline ends.

The chain combines TRBV5-1 with TRBJ2-7; TRBD2 agrees at 8 bases. CDR3 length: 16 residues. In germline, CDR1 is SGHRS, CDR2 YFSETQ. V gave up 1 base and J gave up 0 bases; unmatched junction bases: 6. The CDR3 nucleotides are TGCGCCAGCAGCTTGAGGCTAGCGGGCGCCTCCTACGAGCAGTACTTC. The encoded protein is CASSLRLAGASYEQYF.

There are a few counts of this clone. This chain uses TRBV2 with TRBJ1-1; D unresolved. V was trimmed by 8 bases and J by 3 bases, leaving 13 bases between them. The CDR3 is made up of 13 amino acids. Per the germline V gene, CDR1 is SNHLY and CDR2 is FYNNEI. The CDR3 loop reads CASRGVSHTEAFF. The CDR3 DNA reads TGTGCCAGCCGTGGTGTATCCCACACTGAAGCTTTCTTT.